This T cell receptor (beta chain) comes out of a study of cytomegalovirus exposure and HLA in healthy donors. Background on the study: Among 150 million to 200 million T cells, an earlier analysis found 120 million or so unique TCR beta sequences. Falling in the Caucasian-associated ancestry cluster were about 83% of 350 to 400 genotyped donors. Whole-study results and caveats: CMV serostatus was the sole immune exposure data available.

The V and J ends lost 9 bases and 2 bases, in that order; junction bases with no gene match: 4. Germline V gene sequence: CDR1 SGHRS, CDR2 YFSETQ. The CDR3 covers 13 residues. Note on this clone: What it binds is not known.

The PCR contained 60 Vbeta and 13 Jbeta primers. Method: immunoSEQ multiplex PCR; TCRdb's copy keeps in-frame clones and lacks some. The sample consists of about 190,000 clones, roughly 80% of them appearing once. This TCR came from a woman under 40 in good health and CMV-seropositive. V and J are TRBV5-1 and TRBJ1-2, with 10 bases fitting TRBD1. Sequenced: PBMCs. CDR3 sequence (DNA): TGCGCCACCGGACAGGGGGGGAACTATGGCTACACCTTC. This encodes CATGQGGNYGYTF. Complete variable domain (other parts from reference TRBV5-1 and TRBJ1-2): KAGVTQTPRYLIKTRGQQVTLSCSPISGHRSVSWYQQTPGQGLQFLFEYFSETQRNKGNFPGRFSGRQFSNSRSEMNVSTLELGDSALYLCATGQGGNYGYTFGSGTRLTVV.